Each of the 14 T cell receptor beta chains below was sequenced from the same sample in a study of blood T cell repertoires in COVID-19. TCRdb's table, derived via immunoSEQ multiplex PCR, lists solely in-frame clones and lacks some. The sample has about 96,000 clones; approximately 90% are singletons. Sequencing was performed on peripheral blood. Every receptor here comes from a human donor with COVID-19, enrolled during active disease. The donor label of this sample is uncertain.

The chain uses TRBV27 and TRBJ2-1; 9 nucleotides align to TRBD2. In germline, CDR1 is MNHEY, CDR2 SMNVEV (reference sequence). The CDR3 has 15 residues. J lost 8 bases, V lost 3 bases, and 8 bases had no gene match. The CDR3: CASSLGRGGRDEQFF. The CDR3 coding sequence is TGTGCCAGCAGTTTGGGGCGGGGGGGCCGTGATGAGCAGTTCTTC.

The chain combines TRBV5-1 with TRBJ2-7, with a tentative D call TRBD1 (6 bases). V lost 0 bases, J lost 4 bases, and 11 bases lay in between. Per germline, CDR1 SGHRS and CDR2 YFSETQ. This CDR3 region has 14 residues. CDR3 nucleotide sequence: TGCGCCAGCAGCTTGGAGCAGGGGTATTACGAGCAGTACTTC. This sequence encodes CASSLEQGYYEQYF. The full variable domain, in which reference TRBV5-1 and TRBJ2-7 provide the parts outside the CDR3, is KAGVTQTPRYLIKTRGQQVTLSCSPISGHRSVSWYQQTPGQGLQFLFEYFSETQRNKGNFPGRFSGRQFSNSRSEMNVSTLELGDSALYLCASSLEQGYYEQYFGPGTRLTVT.

V usage is TRBV5-1 and J usage is TRBJ2-5; D is unresolved. Trimming stripped 0 bases from V and 2 bases from J, with 5 bases between. The CDR3 is made up of 13 amino acids. Germline CDR1 is SGHRS and CDR2 is YFSETQ. Written as DNA, the CDR3 is TGCGCCAGCAGCTTGGGACTGCAAGAGACCCAGTACTTC. As protein: CASSLGLQETQYF.

The sample holds a few counts of this clone. One end of the junction does not line up with germline, which may come from a read error. The gene calls are TRBV20-1 and TRBJ1-2, with unresolved D. There are 11 residues in the CDR3. From germline, CDR1 is DFQATT and CDR2 SNEGSKA (reference sequence). The CDR3 nucleotides are TGCAGTGCCAGAGACGGAGGCGGCTACACCTTC. Protein: CSARDGGGYTF.

The V call is TRBV5-6, the J call TRBJ2-7; D may be TRBD1 (6 bases). V lost 4 bases and J lost 4, with 12 bases in between. This CDR3 has 13 residues. Germline loops: CDR1 SGHDT, CDR2 YYEEEE. Here the CDR3 DNA reads TGTGCCAGCAGCAGGGGGATTGAGTACGAGCAGTACTTC. Its translation: CASSRGIEYEQYF. The variable domain in full, completed from reference TRBV5-6 and TRBJ2-7, reads DAGVTQSPTHLIKTRGQQVTLRCSPKSGHDTVSWYQQALGQGPQFIFQYYEEEERQRGNFPDRFSGHQFPNYSSELNVNALLLGDSALYLCASSRGIEYEQYFGPGTRLTVT.

This clone was picked up one time. This chain links TRBV5-1 with TRBJ2-3; 8 bases align to TRBD2. V dropped 4 bases and J dropped 6; count of bases not matched to a gene: 7. Germline CDR1 and CDR2: SGHRS and YFSETQ. The CDR3 is made up of 14 amino acids. The CDR3 sequence: CASSPGGPRDTQYF. DNA for the CDR3: TGCGCCAGCAGCCCGGGGGGGCCTAGGGATACGCAGTATTTT.

The CDR3 DNA follows: TGTGCCAGCAGCTTGGAGCAGGGGCCCCAAGAGACCCAGTACTTC. It specifies CASSLEQGPQETQYF. This chain joins TRBV5-4 and TRBJ2-5; perhaps TRBD1 as D (6 bases). The CDR3 loop spans 15 amino acids. The V end lost 0 bases, the J end lost 1 base, and 10 bases lay between the germline ends. The germline V gene has CDR1 SGHNT and CDR2 YYREEE (reference sequence).

The chain links TRBV10-1 to TRBJ2-3; 8 bases line up with TRBD2. CDR1 and CDR2 (germline): WNHNN, SYGVQD (reference sequence). V dropped 3 bases and J dropped 0; count of bases not matched to a gene: 11. The CDR3 totals 18 residues. CDR3 in DNA: TGCGCCAGCAGTGAATCGGCGGGGGGCCAGGTTAGCACAGATACGCAGTATTTT. Translated: CASSESAGGQVSTDTQYF.

This clone came up once. CDR3 sequence (DNA): TGTGCCAGCAGCTCTGAGAGGACTCCCCTTAACTATGGCTACACCTTC. It translates to CASSSERTPLNYGYTF. The chain combines TRBV5-8 with TRBJ1-2; no definite D call. CDR3 length: 16 amino acids. Germline loops: CDR1 SGHTS, CDR2 YDEGEE. Trimming pared 3 bases from V and 1 base from J, leaving 16 bases between.

Turning to this clone: At one boundary the junction diverges from the germline segment, which might be a read error. The V gene is TRBV7-7, the J gene TRBJ2-1; D unresolved. The CDR3 consists of 12 residues. Germline V CDR1 and CDR2: SSHAT, FNYEAQ (reference sequence). CDR3 coding DNA: TGTGCTAGCAGCCCTATTACGAATGAGCAGTTCTTC. It encodes CASSPITNEQFF.

The chain links TRBV12-3 or TRBV12-4 to TRBJ2-2, with no clear D. Trimming shortened V by 8 bases and J by 1 base, and 5 bases separated the two germline ends. The CDR3 covers 12 residues. DNA of the CDR3: TGTGCCAGCGGCAAGAACACCGGGGAGCTGTTTTTT. Its protein product is CASGKNTGELFF.

The rearrangement links TRBV12-3 or TRBV12-4 to TRBJ2-5, with a possible D match to TRBD2 (6 bases). The V and J ends lost 8 bases and 1 base respectively, with 11 bases between them. The CDR3 is 13 amino acids. CDR3 in amino acids: CASAGRGQETQYF. The CDR3 DNA is TGTGCCAGCGCTGGGCGGGGCCAAGAGACCCAGTACTTC.

This chain joins TRBV19 and TRBJ1-5; D may be TRBD1 (6 bases). V lost 3 bases, J lost 3 bases, and 18 bases lay in between. The CDR3 has 17 amino acids. The germline V gene has CDR1 LNHDA and CDR2 SQIVND (reference sequence). The CDR3 region is CASSILFVRGHNQPQHF. DNA of the CDR3: TGTGCCAGTAGTATCCTTTTTGTGAGGGGACACAATCAGCCCCAGCATTTT.

This chain uses TRBV27 with TRBJ2-7; D may be TRBD1 (6 bases). The CDR3 runs to 17 residues. Trimming took off 7 bases at V and 0 bases at J, with 22 bases between the two ends. The germline V gene encodes CDR1 MNHEY and CDR2 SMNVEV (reference sequence). This CDR3 is CASIPRGFGRVSYEQYF. The CDR3 coding sequence is TGTGCCAGCATCCCAAGGGGGTTCGGCAGGGTCTCCTACGAGCAGTACTTC.